This is a list of T cell receptor beta chains from one sample in a study of naive and memory T cell subsets. TCRdb fed the UMI-ligation and nested PCR reads into MiXCR, producing one record per CDR3 protein. Here the sample spans approximately 140,000 distinct CDR3 sequences, 15% to 25% being singletons. Sequenced sample: naive CD8+ T cells from blood. The receptors were gathered from a human donor in good health. CDR3s include the opening cysteine and the closing phenylalanine or tryptophan. The D gene is left open where the match is weak. Size tells how often a clone was seen (once, few, many) or the class of an expanded clone, and some rows leave it out.

TGCAGCGTTGAACTTGGGGCAGGGAACTCCTACGAGCAGTACTTC	CSVELGAGNSYEQYF	15	TRBV29-1	TRBJ2-7	-	-
TGCAGCGTTGGAGGGACAGGGGTTGACTATGGCTACACCTTC	CSVGGTGVDYGYTF	14	TRBV29-1	TRBJ1-2	TRBD1	few
TGTGCCAGCAGTTCCCTTGGACCACTGGGGCCCGGGGAGCTGTTTTTT	CASSSLGPLGPGELFF	16	TRBV12-3/TRBV12-4	TRBJ2-2	-	few
TGCAGTGCTAGTGACGAGGTTACGCAGTATTTT	CSASDEVTQYF	11	TRBV20-1	TRBJ2-3	-	-
TGTGCCAGCAGCTTAGATCTCTATGAGCAGTTCTTC	CASSLDLYEQFF	12	TRBV11-2	TRBJ2-1	-	few
TGTGCCAGCAGTTCGGGGCGGGACCAGCCCCAGCATTTT	CASSSGRDQPQHF	13	TRBV7-9	TRBJ1-5	-	few
TGTGCCATCAGTACCGGGACAGGATATGGCTACACCTTC	CAISTGTGYGYTF	13	TRBV10-3	TRBJ1-2	TRBD1	-
TGTGCCAGCAGCTTTACTAGCGGCACAGATACGCAGTATTTT	CASSFTSGTDTQYF	14	TRBV11-2	TRBJ2-3	TRBD2	few
TGTGCCAGTAGTCCTTTAAGGGGGACTAGTCGCGAGCAGTACTTC	CASSPLRGTSREQYF	15	TRBV19	TRBJ2-7	TRBD2	-
TGTGCCAGCAGTTTAGACAGAGGGGGCACAGATACGCAGTATTTT	CASSLDRGGTDTQYF	15	TRBV28	TRBJ2-3	-	-
TGTGCCAGCAGTTTTTTCTGGTCGCAGGGAAAGTCCTACGAGCAGTACTTC	CASSFFWSQGKSYEQYF	17	TRBV2	TRBJ2-7	-	-
TGCAGCGTTGAAGTCGCGGAGGGGTACGAGCAGTACTTC	CSVEVAEGYEQYF	13	TRBV29-1	TRBJ2-7	-	-
TGTGCCAGCAGTTACTGGGCGGACAGAACAAATAATTCACCCCTCCACTTT	CASSYWADRTNNSPLHF	17	TRBV6-6	TRBJ1-6	-	-
TGTGCCAGCAGTTACTCGATTGGGCGGGAGGTCCAAGATACGCAGTATTTT	CASSYSIGREVQDTQYF	17	TRBV6-5	TRBJ2-3	TRBD2	few
TGTGCCAGCAGCCCCGATGCAACTAATGAAAAACTGTTTTTT	CASSPDATNEKLFF	14	TRBV7-9	TRBJ1-4	-	-
TGTGCCAGCAGCCCCGGGGGGATTTCCGGGGAAAAACTGTTTTTT	CASSPGGISGEKLFF	15	TRBV5-6	TRBJ1-4	-	-
TGTGCCAGCAGCCCATCAGAGGCCGGGCGCCCGGAGCAGTTCTTC	CASSPSEAGRPEQFF	15	TRBV7-8	TRBJ2-1	-	few
TGTGCCAGCAGTTTATTGGGTGGCGGGAGGGCAGACGAGCAGTACTTC	CASSLLGGGRADEQYF	16	TRBV28	TRBJ2-7	TRBD2	many
TGCGCCAGCAGCTTCGGGGCAGTTTCTACGAACACTGAAGCTTTCTTT	CASSFGAVSTNTEAFF	16	TRBV5-1	TRBJ1-1	-	-
TGTGCCAGCAGCCAAAGCGCGGACATCGTAGAAGAGACCCAGTACTTC	CASSQSADIVEETQYF	16	TRBV3-1	TRBJ2-5	-	-
TGTGCCAGCAGACCTCGGGCCAGCGCGCCGAATGAGCAGTTCTTC	CASRPRASAPNEQFF	15	TRBV7-2	TRBJ2-1	-	few
TGTGCCAGCAGGGTGCTAGCGGGAGAATTCAACGAGCAGTACTTC	CASRVLAGEFNEQYF	15	TRBV11-2	TRBJ2-7	TRBD2	-
TGCGCCAGCAGCTCAGAGGACGTGGTTTGGACTGAAGCTTTCTTT	CASSSEDVVWTEAFF	15	TRBV5-1	TRBJ1-1	-	-
TGTGCCAGCAGCCAAACTAGCGGGGTCACAGATACGCAGTATTTT	CASSQTSGVTDTQYF	15	TRBV7-8	TRBJ2-3	TRBD2	few
TGTGCCAGCAGACACCGGGACATGGGCGGCGAGCAGTACTTC	CASRHRDMGGEQYF	14	TRBV27	TRBJ2-7	-	-
TGTGCCAGCAGTTTTTGGACCACCCCCAATGAGCAGTTCTTC	CASSFWTTPNEQFF	14	TRBV27	TRBJ2-1	-	-
TGCAGCGTTGTATCACTAGCCTACAATGAGCAGTTCTTC	CSVVSLAYNEQFF	13	TRBV29-1	TRBJ2-1	-	-
TGTGCCAGCAGTTACGGGCTAGCCGCGAACACCGGGGAGCTGTTTTTT	CASSYGLAANTGELFF	16	TRBV6-5	TRBJ2-2	-	-
TGTGCCAGCACCCTGACCGGGACAGGGATCGACGAGCAGTACTTC	CASTLTGTGIDEQYF	15	TRBV12-3/TRBV12-4	TRBJ2-7	TRBD1	few
TGTGCCAGCAGTTCGACTCAGGGCGAGCAGTACTTC	CASSSTQGEQYF	12	TRBV6-2/TRBV6-3	TRBJ2-7	-	-
TGTGCCAGCAGTCATGGGACAGGGGAGCAGTACTTC	CASSHGTGEQYF	12	TRBV6-2/TRBV6-3	TRBJ2-7	TRBD1	-
TGTGTCAGCAGTATCCGGGACAGGGATCAGCCCCAGCATTTT	CVSSIRDRDQPQHF	14	TRBV27	TRBJ1-5	TRBD1	-
TGTGCCAGCAGCCCACTTACTAGCGGAGTGTACAATGAGCAGTTCTTC	CASSPLTSGVYNEQFF	16	TRBV7-2	TRBJ2-1	TRBD2	-
TGTGCCAGCAGCAAGGACAGGTTCTGGACTAACTATGGCTACACCTTC	CASSKDRFWTNYGYTF	16	TRBV7-8	TRBJ1-2	TRBD1	few
TGTGCCTGGACCCCGGGACAGGGTAGATCACCCCTCCACTTT	CAWTPGQGRSPLHF	14	TRBV30	TRBJ1-6	TRBD1	-
TGTGCCAGCAGCTTAATAAAGACAGGGAACACTGAAGCTTTCTTT	CASSLIKTGNTEAFF	15	TRBV7-6	TRBJ1-1	-	-
TGTGCCAGCAGTTTTCCTACGATGGTAACGGCGAACACCGGGGAGCTGTTTTTT	CASSFPTMVTANTGELFF	18	TRBV28	TRBJ2-2	-	-
TGCGCCAGCAGTCCAGTTTATGGGGCTGAAGCTTTCTTT	CASSPVYGAEAFF	13	TRBV13	TRBJ1-1	-	once
TGCAGCGGGGACATAGCTACTGAGCAGTTCTTC	CSGDIATEQFF	11	TRBV29-1	TRBJ2-1	-	few
TGCGCCACCACCGGAGGAAGGGAGAACGATGAGCAGTTCTTC	CATTGGRENDEQFF	14	TRBV23-1	TRBJ2-1	-	few
TGTGCCACCCAGCCTCGAGGATACAATGAGCAGTTCTTC	CATQPRGYNEQFF	13	TRBV6-5	TRBJ2-1	-	-
TGTGCCAGCAGTTCCCGTAGCCTTACCGGGGAGCTGTTTTTT	CASSSRSLTGELFF	14	TRBV6-5	TRBJ2-2	-	-
TGTGCCAGCAGTGGACAGGGGCACGACACCGGGGAGCTGTTTTTT	CASSGQGHDTGELFF	15	TRBV2	TRBJ2-2	TRBD1	many
TGTGCCAGCATCTTGGCCGGGACAGGGATTTACGAGCAGTACTTC	CASILAGTGIYEQYF	15	TRBV13	TRBJ2-7	TRBD1	-
TGTGCCAGCAGCCACAAGCCGGACTACGGAGAGACCCAGTACTTC	CASSHKPDYGETQYF	15	TRBV11-2	TRBJ2-5	-	-
TGTGACAGCAGCCCTAACCCGAGAAGAGAGATATACAATGAGCAGTTCTTC	CDSSPNPRREIYNEQFF	17	TRBV7-9	TRBJ2-1	-	-
TGTGCCAGCAGAATCTATGGCGGGGAGGAGCAGTTCTTC	CASRIYGGEEQFF	13	TRBV27	TRBJ2-1	-	few
TGTGCCAGCAGTTATAACACCGGGGAGCTGTTTTTT	CASSYNTGELFF	12	TRBV27	TRBJ2-2	-	-
TGTGCCAGCAGCGAACTCGGTCGTCAAGAGACCCAGTACTTC	CASSELGRQETQYF	14	TRBV12-3/TRBV12-4	TRBJ2-5	-	many
TGTGCCAGCAGCTTAGGCCAGGCTGCAACTAATGAAAAACTGTTTTTT	CASSLGQAATNEKLFF	16	TRBV7-8	TRBJ1-4	-	few
TGTGCCATCGGGACAGGGGTGCAGCCCCAGCATTTT	CAIGTGVQPQHF	12	TRBV10-3	TRBJ1-5	TRBD1	many
TGTGCCAGCAGCGCACTACAGGGGACCTACGAGCAGTACTTC	CASSALQGTYEQYF	14	TRBV6-5	TRBJ2-7	TRBD1	-
TGTGCCATTTCACAGGGGCCGGGTCAGCCCCAGCATTTT	CAISQGPGQPQHF	13	TRBV19	TRBJ1-5	TRBD1	once